The 21 T cell receptor beta chains below were found in one sample sequenced in a study of blood T cell repertoires in COVID-19. Only in-frame clones appear in the TCRdb table, and some are missing; sequencing was by immunoSEQ multiplex PCR. The table shows approximately 200,000 clones, with 94% occurring only once. The specimen was peripheral blood. The origin of the receptors is a young man with COVID-19, enrolled during active disease.

This sequence joins TRBV6-5 and TRBJ1-6, with D possibly matching TRBD1 (6 bases). V gave up 6 bases and J gave up 11 bases, with 17 bases separating them. In germline, CDR1 is MNHEY, CDR2 SVGAGI. The CDR3 consists of 14 residues. CDR3 DNA: TGTGCCAGCAGCCCCGACAGGATCGGCGCACCCCTCCACTTT. Its translation: CASSPDRIGAPLHF.

V gene TRBV10-2 combines with J gene TRBJ1-2, with TRBD1 as a possible D gene (6 bases). The CDR3 has 12 amino acids. V lost 4 bases, J lost 11 bases, and 14 bases lay in between. Looked up from germline, CDR1 is WSHSY and CDR2 is SAAADI. CDR3 DNA: TGCGCCAGCAGTGCCGGGACATTAGGGTACACCTTC. It is translated as CASSAGTLGYTF.

The rearrangement uses TRBV7-9 and TRBJ2-7; possibly TRBD2 for D (6 bases). The germline V gene has CDR1 SEHNR and CDR2 FQNEAQ (reference sequence). The CDR3 is made up of 14 amino acids. V was trimmed by 6 bases and J by 5 bases, leaving 17 bases between them. The CDR3 is CASSYTGGINEQYF. CDR3 nucleotides: TGTGCCAGCAGTTATACTGGGGGGATCAACGAGCAGTACTTC.

The chain is built from TRBV2 and TRBJ2-5; D not certain. Germline lookup yields CDR1 SNHLY and CDR2 FYNNEI. Trimming took off 7 bases at V and 2 bases at J, with 14 bases between the two ends. The CDR3 sequence is 14 residues long. CDR3 nucleotides: TGTGCCAGCACCCTAGGCACTATTCAAGAGACCCAGTACTTC. Residues: CASTLGTIQETQYF.

This sequence joins TRBV6-6 and TRBJ2-3; D perhaps matches TRBD2 (6 bases). V dropped 0 bases and J dropped 5 bases, with 15 bases sitting between them. CDR3 length equals 16 residues. Germline CDR1 reads MNHNY; CDR2 reads SVGAGI (reference sequence). The CDR3 bases are TGTGCCAGCAGTTACTCCGGGACTCCCCCAGTAGATACGCAGTATTTT. Encoded protein: CASSYSGTPPVDTQYF.

This chain joins TRBV5-6 and TRBJ2-3; 11 nucleotides line up with TRBD1. The J segment lost 6 bases and the V segment lost 4 bases, leaving 7 bases of the junction unmatched. This CDR3 comprises 15 residues. CDR1 is SGHDT, CDR2 YYEEEE, per germline. The CDR3 sequence: CASSPGQGAADTQYF. CDR3 in DNA: TGTGCCAGCAGCCCAGGACAGGGGGCGGCGGATACGCAGTATTTT.

The chain couples TRBV24-1 to TRBJ1-5; a weak D match, TRBD1 (6 bases). Trimming cost V 4 bases and J 0 bases, with 15 bases left between them. This CDR3 comprises 17 residues. Germline values: CDR1 KGHDR, CDR2 SFDVKD. The CDR3 nucleotides read TGTGCCACCAGTGACCCCGACAGGACTTATAGCAATCAGCCCCAGCATTTT. Residues: CATSDPDRTYSNQPQHF.

The chain carries TRBV7-9 and TRBJ1-6, with D perhaps TRBD1 (5 bases). CDR3 length equals 15 residues. V lost 4 bases to trimming and J lost 7 bases, with 14 bases between them. Germline V gives CDR1 SEHNR, CDR2 FQNEAQ (reference sequence). The CDR3 sequence is CASSSNQGGNSPLHF. CDR3 nucleotides: TGTGCCAGCAGCTCGAACCAGGGTGGGAATTCACCCCTCCACTTT.

The V call is TRBV5-1, the J call TRBJ2-7, with no clear D. V dropped 2 bases and J dropped 2 bases, with 8 bases sitting between them. The CDR3 runs to 13 residues. Germline V gene data show CDR1 as SGHRS and CDR2 as YFSETQ. The CDR3 nucleotides read TGCGCCAGCAGCTTCCCTAATGCCTACGAGCAGTACTTC. Protein: CASSFPNAYEQYF.

This chain links TRBV11-2 with TRBJ2-7; D might be TRBD2 (6 bases). Per germline, CDR1 SGHAT and CDR2 FQNNGV. CDR3 length: 18 amino acids. Trimming removed 2 bases at V and 2 bases at J, with 22 bases between. In DNA, the CDR3 is TGTGCCAGCAGCTTAATCCTATTAGCGGAACCTCCTACCTACGAGCAGTACTTC. It translates to CASSLILLAEPPTYEQYF.

Only one count was recorded for this clone. The chain couples TRBV4-1 to TRBJ2-1; D is uncertain. CDR3 size: 15 residues. The ends were cut back, 4 bases at V and 5 bases at J, with 15 bases in the middle. Germline loops: CDR1 MGHRA, CDR2 YSYEKL. The CDR3 DNA follows: TGCGCCAGCAGCCGCCTAGTCCCCGTGGACAATGAGCAGTTCTTC. It is translated as CASSRLVPVDNEQFF.

This chain uses TRBV29-1 with TRBJ2-3; 10 nucleotides agree with TRBD2. There are 17 residues in the CDR3. V shed 3 bases and J 2 bases; nucleotides not matched to a gene: 11. Germline V CDR1 and CDR2: SQVTM, ANQGSEA. The CDR3 bases are TGCAGCGTTGATCCAGGGGCACTAGCGGGGTCCACAGATACGCAGTATTTT. The encoded protein is CSVDPGALAGSTDTQYF.

V and J are TRBV6-5 and TRBJ1-2; maybe TRBD1 (5 bases). This CDR3 comprises 13 residues. Germline V gene data show CDR1 as MNHEY and CDR2 as SVGAGI. Trimming stripped 6 bases from V and 1 base from J, with 9 bases between. The CDR3 region is CASRDGHNYGYTF. Here the CDR3 DNA reads TGTGCCAGCAGGGACGGACATAACTATGGCTACACCTTC.

The genes are TRBV5-1 and TRBJ1-3; D unresolved. Germline V lookup: CDR1 SGHRS, CDR2 YFSETQ. The V end was cut by 1 base, the J end by 0 bases, with 5 bases between. The CDR3 loop spans 14 amino acids. The CDR3 DNA reads as TGCGCCAGCAGCTTGACAGCCTCTGGAAACACCATATATTTT. Protein product: CASSLTASGNTIYF.

The chain is built from TRBV6-1 and TRBJ1-1, with D maybe TRBD1 (6 bases). The germline CDR1 and CDR2 sequences are MNHNS and SASEGT. This CDR3 contains 15 residues. Deletions cut 3 bases from V and 2 bases from J, with 13 bases between. The CDR3, as DNA: TGTGCCAGCAGTGACAGGGGTTGGGGAAACACTGAAGCTTTCTTT. Translated: CASSDRGWGNTEAFF.

This clone was seen a handful of times. The chain carries TRBV9 and TRBJ2-7; the match to TRBD2 covers 13 bases. V gave up 4 bases and J gave up 6 bases; unmatched junction bases: 4. This CDR3 is built from 14 residues. Per germline, CDR1 SGDLS and CDR2 YYNGEE. In DNA form, the CDR3 reads TGTGCCAGCAGCTCTCGGACTAGCGGGGGCGAGCAGTACTTC. It translates to CASSSRTSGGEQYF. Full variable domain (outside the CDR3, taken from reference TRBV9 and TRBJ2-7): DSGVTQTPKHLITATGQRVTLRCSPRSGDLSVYWYQQSLDQGLQFLIQYYNGEERAKGNILERFSAQQFPDLHSELNLSSLELGDSALYFCASSSRTSGGEQYFGPGTRLTVT.

J is TRBJ1-2 and V is TRBV4-2; D unclear. Germline lookup yields CDR1 LGHNA and CDR2 YNFKEQ. The CDR3 extends over 13 amino acids. Trimming shortened V by 0 bases and J by 4 bases, and 6 bases separated the two germline ends. CDR3 coding DNA: TGTGCCAGCAGCCAAGACCCCCTCTATGGCTACACCTTC. Encoded protein: CASSQDPLYGYTF.

The rearrangement uses TRBV27 and TRBJ1-5; D unclear. This CDR3 region has 14 residues. Trimming took off 5 bases at V and 7 bases at J, with 15 bases between the two ends. The V gene's germline CDR1 is MNHEY and CDR2 SMNVEV (reference sequence). The DNA for the CDR3 is TGTGCCAGCAGTGTTTCAATAGGAGGCCAGCCCCAGCATTTT. Its translation is CASSVSIGGQPQHF.

This chain uses TRBV19 with TRBJ2-7; TRBD1 aligns across 9 bases. Germline assignment: CDR1 LNHDA and CDR2 SQIVND (reference sequence). This CDR3 has 11 residues. J gave up 6 bases and V 6 bases, and 0 bases lay outside the gene matches. The CDR3 here is CASRTGGEQYF. CDR3 coding DNA: TGTGCCAGTAGGACAGGGGGCGAGCAGTACTTC.

The gene calls are TRBV6-5 and TRBJ1-6; a possible D gene is TRBD1 (6 bases). V was clipped by 10 bases and J by 5 bases, with 15 bases between them. CDR3 length: 14 amino acids. Germline values: CDR1 MNHEY, CDR2 SVGAGI. The CDR3 DNA sequence: TGTGCCACGGGAACGGGACAACATAATTCACCCCTCCACTTT. Its protein product is CATGTGQHNSPLHF.

The chain carries TRBV5-1 and TRBJ1-2; perhaps TRBD1 as D (5 bases). There are 13 residues in the CDR3. Per the germline V gene, CDR1 is SGHRS and CDR2 is YFSETQ. Trimming pared 2 bases from V and 6 bases from J, leaving 11 bases between. The CDR3 is CASSFRQGDGYTF. The CDR3 DNA reads as TGCGCCAGCAGCTTCCGGCAGGGTGATGGCTACACCTTC.